The 15 T cell receptor beta chains below all came from one sample that was sequenced in a study of OX40 agonist ivuxolimab in advanced cancers. This table comes from immunoSEQ multiplex PCR, and its TCRdb copy is limited to in-frame clones, with some not included. The sample has approximately 64,000 clones; 70% to 90% are singletons. Specimen: CD4+ or CD8+ T cells sorted from blood, collected in a trial of the OX40 agonist ivuxolimab. These receptors all stem from an adult with an advanced solid tumor such as melanoma, head and neck, liver or kidney cancer.

The V gene is TRBV28, the J gene TRBJ1-5; tentatively, D is TRBD1 (6 bases). CDR1 MDHEN and CDR2 SYDVKM come from the germline V gene. The CDR3 is made up of 14 amino acids. V was cut by 5 bases and J by 6 bases, with 14 bases left in between. The CDR3 region has the DNA TGTGCCAGCAGTCTCGGGGGGCCGGGTCAGCCCCAGCATTTT. Amino acids: CASSLGGPGQPQHF.

The CDR3 DNA reads TGTGCCAGCACCCCAGCGGGGGGGCAGGGTACCCAGTACTTC. Translating gives CASTPAGGQGTQYF. The V and J genes are TRBV28 and TRBJ2-5, with 10 bases identical to TRBD2. The V and J ends lost 7 bases and 8 bases, in that order; junction bases with no gene match: 10. The CDR3 loop spans 14 amino acids. Per the germline V gene, CDR1 is MDHEN and CDR2 is SYDVKM. The entire variable domain, with the rest obtained from reference TRBV28 and TRBJ2-5, is as follows: DVKVTQSSRYLVKRTGEKVFLECVQDMDHENMFWYRQDPGLGLRLIYFSYDVKMKEKGDIPEGYSVSREKKERFSLILESASTNQTSMYLCASTPAGGQGTQYFGPGTRLLVL.

The rearrangement joins TRBV5-1 to TRBJ2-1; 8 nucleotides agree with TRBD1. The germline V gene has CDR1 SGHRS and CDR2 YFSETQ. The CDR3 sequence is 15 residues long. V was pared by 5 bases and J by 1 base, with 5 bases of the junction left unmatched. DNA of the CDR3: TGCGCCAGCAGAAATACAGGGGGGTCCTACAATGAGCAGTTCTTC. This gives the protein CASRNTGGSYNEQFF.

About this clone: The junction does not match germline at one end; this may be a read error. The chain links TRBV7-3 to TRBJ2-5; no clear D. The CDR3 length is 16 residues. CDR1 and CDR2 from the germline V gene are SGHTA and FQGTGA. The CDR3: CASSFLSAGWQETRYF. In nucleotides, the CDR3 is TGTGCCAGCAGCTTCCTATCCGCCGGGTGGCAAGAGACCCGGTACTTC.

This clone appeared once. V gene TRBV5-6 combines with J gene TRBJ2-1, with 9 bases that match TRBD2. The junction had 4 bases not matched to a gene; V was cut back by 4 bases and J by 2 bases. CDR3 length: 15 amino acids. CDR1 SGHDT and CDR2 YYEEEE come from the germline V gene. The CDR3 DNA reads TGTGCCAGCAGCGGGGGGACTAGCCCCTACAATGAGCAGTTCTTC. Protein sequence: CASSGGTSPYNEQFF.

The V call is TRBV23-1, the J call TRBJ2-3; no reliable D call. TRBV23-1 is marked as an open reading frame, function uncertain. The CDR3 extends over 16 amino acids. The V end was cut by 0 bases, the J end by 1 base, with 11 bases between. Here the CDR3 reads CASSQSGVLGTDTQYF. CDR3 DNA sequence: TGCGCCAGCAGTCAATCTGGGGTCCTGGGCACAGATACGCAGTATTTT.

The J gene is TRBJ2-5, the V gene TRBV18, with D unclear. Germline V gene sequence: CDR1 KGHSH, CDR2 LQKENI. The CDR3 length is 16 residues. Trimming left V 2 bases short and J 2 bases short, with 15 bases between. DNA of the CDR3: TGTGCCAGCTCACCAAAATTGGGCGGTGAACAAGAGACCCAGTACTTC. It translates to CASSPKLGGEQETQYF.

The V gene is TRBV5-1, the J gene TRBJ2-7, with D possibly called TRBD1 or TRBD2 (5 bases each). V was trimmed by 0 bases and J by 5 bases, leaving 21 bases between them. This CDR3 contains 17 residues. Germline V gene data show CDR1 as SGHRS and CDR2 as YFSETQ. For the CDR3, the DNA is TGCGCCAGCAGCTTGGCCGGGGACCCGCGCATCCCCCACGAGCAGTACTTC. It is translated as CASSLAGDPRIPHEQYF.

V usage is TRBV28 and J usage is TRBJ1-3, with no clear D. V dropped 3 bases and J dropped 1 base, with 10 bases sitting between them. This CDR3 has 15 amino acids. Germline CDR1 is MDHEN and CDR2 is SYDVKM. For the CDR3, the DNA is TGTGCCAGCAGTTTTGAGTTCGCGTCTGGAAACACCATATATTTT. Protein product: CASSFEFASGNTIYF.

This chain joins TRBV9 and TRBJ2-3; D remains unclear. Germline lookup yields CDR1 SGDLS and CDR2 YYNGEE. V dropped 0 bases and J dropped 2 bases, with 4 bases sitting between them. This CDR3 spans 13 amino acids. The CDR3: CASSVGPTDTQYF. CDR3 in DNA: TGTGCCAGCAGCGTAGGCCCCACAGATACGCAGTATTTT.

V usage is TRBV6-5 and J usage is TRBJ1-1, with TRBD1 as a possible D gene (5 bases). V was clipped by 6 bases and J by 0 bases, with 8 bases between them. The CDR3 is 13 amino acids. Germline V gene data show CDR1 as MNHEY and CDR2 as SVGAGI. In nucleotides, the CDR3 is TGTGCCAGCAGAGGGGACTTGAACACTGAAGCTTTCTTT. This gives the protein CASRGDLNTEAFF.

The CDR3 region has the DNA TGTGCCAGCACTGAGGGAAGAGGGGAGTACTATGGCTACACCTTC. Amino acids: CASTEGRGEYYGYTF. The genes are TRBV28 and TRBJ1-2; perhaps TRBD1 as D (5 bases). The V end was cut by 7 bases, the J end by 3 bases, with 18 bases between. CDR1 is MDHEN and CDR2 is SYDVKM in the germline V gene. The CDR3 totals 15 residues.

The chain is built from TRBV5-1 and TRBJ1-1; unclear D gene. V lost 1 base, J lost 4 bases, and 11 bases lay in between. Germline values: CDR1 SGHRS, CDR2 YFSETQ. CDR3 length equals 14 residues. The CDR3 DNA is TGCGCCAGCAGCTTGAAGGGATGGGGCACTGAAGCTTTCTTT. This codes for CASSLKGWGTEAFF.

This sequence joins TRBV6-5 and TRBJ1-2, with 9 bases aligning to TRBD1. Germline assignment: CDR1 MNHEY and CDR2 SVGAGI. This CDR3 region has 15 residues. With V trimmed by 6 bases and J by 4 bases, 9 bases remained unmatched. The CDR3 loop is CASSRDREKGYGYTF. The CDR3 nucleotides read TGTGCCAGCAGCCGGGACAGGGAGAAGGGCTATGGCTACACCTTC.

The chain has TRBV12-5 and TRBJ2-7, with D possibly being TRBD1 or TRBD2 (5 bases each). Germline V gene data show CDR1 as LGHNT and CDR2 as FRNRAP. The CDR3 spans 12 residues. In DNA, the CDR3 is TGTGCAACCATCCCGGGGCCTTACGAGCAGTACTTC. Protein sequence: CATIPGPYEQYF.